Listed below are T cell receptor beta chains from one sample, sequenced in a study of T cell repertoires in cytomegalovirus infection. TCRdb redid the calling of the reads with MiXCR, one entry per CDR3 protein. The sample lists approximately 1,000,000 distinct CDR3 sequences; roughly 31% were seen once. These TCRs are of unknown antigen specificity. Sequenced here: cultured CD8+ T cells from PBMCs, sampled from culture after CMV antigen stimulation. These receptors were collected from a human donor in good health (CMV status not recorded). Some clones in this sample may be carry-over from other donors' samples. CDR3s include the opening cysteine and the closing phenylalanine or tryptophan. Each record gives: V gene, J gene, CDR3 protein.

V gene: TRBV12-3/TRBV12-4
J gene: TRBJ2-3
CDR3 protein: CASSLGTSGGPILTDTQYF

V gene: TRBV7-9
J gene: TRBJ2-3
CDR3 protein: CASSGSGTSGITSTDTQYF

V gene: TRBV11-2
J gene: TRBJ2-3
CDR3 protein: CASSLDPSGPGTDTQYF

V gene: TRBV27
J gene: TRBJ2-7
CDR3 protein: CASSFGETEQYF

V gene: TRBV29-1
J gene: TRBJ2-1
CDR3 protein: CSVEVEQGPYNEQFF

V gene: TRBV6-5
J gene: TRBJ2-3
CDR3 protein: CASSAGLPTDTQYF

V gene: TRBV11-3
J gene: TRBJ2-2
CDR3 protein: CASSLGRGGGGELFF

V gene: TRBV5-4
J gene: TRBJ1-2
CDR3 protein: CASSLISGGYGYTF

V gene: TRBV2
J gene: TRBJ2-2
CDR3 protein: CASTGGGELFF

V gene: TRBV7-9
J gene: TRBJ2-4
CDR3 protein: CASSLGQAKNIQYF

V gene: TRBV20-1
J gene: TRBJ1-1
CDR3 protein: CSATRGGTEAFF

V gene: TRBV10-3
J gene: TRBJ1-1
CDR3 protein: CVIRADQGEAFF

V gene: TRBV6-6
J gene: TRBJ1-6
CDR3 protein: CASSYSRQVNSPLHF

V gene: TRBV2
J gene: TRBJ2-7
CDR3 protein: CASSDSTSWEQYF

V gene: TRBV6-1
J gene: TRBJ2-3
CDR3 protein: CASSVPGQGPVADTQYF

V gene: TRBV5-6
J gene: TRBJ2-1
CDR3 protein: CASQGSVNEQFF

V gene: TRBV20-1
J gene: TRBJ1-6
CDR3 protein: CSARGHPDRWEGGYNSPLHF

V gene: TRBV18
J gene: TRBJ1-5
CDR3 protein: CASSPQGLSNQPQHF

V gene: TRBV7-2
J gene: TRBJ1-3
CDR3 protein: CASSSDSYSGNTIYF

V gene: TRBV24-1
J gene: TRBJ2-2
CDR3 protein: CATSDLWGNTGELFF

V gene: TRBV27
J gene: TRBJ2-5
CDR3 protein: CASSSIPGAVVETQYF

V gene: TRBV2
J gene: TRBJ2-2
CDR3 protein: CASLGLAGTNTGELFF

V gene: TRBV24-1
J gene: TRBJ1-1
CDR3 protein: CATSVGGNTEAFF

V gene: TRBV6-5
J gene: TRBJ2-1
CDR3 protein: CASSYSGGVVNEQFF

V gene: TRBV4-1
J gene: TRBJ2-1
CDR3 protein: CASSQPDSNEQFF

V gene: TRBV9
J gene: TRBJ2-1
CDR3 protein: CTSSVEIYNEQFF

V gene: TRBV7-6
J gene: TRBJ2-7
CDR3 protein: CASSLGVGDGRYEQYF

V gene: TRBV6-6
J gene: TRBJ1-1
CDR3 protein: CASSHLGGRPEAFF

V gene: TRBV7-2
J gene: TRBJ1-4
CDR3 protein: CASSLRWQGRATNEKLFF

V gene: TRBV7-9
J gene: TRBJ1-1
CDR3 protein: CASNGREAFF

V gene: TRBV9
J gene: TRBJ2-3
CDR3 protein: CASRLGPGGNTDTQYF

V gene: TRBV19
J gene: TRBJ2-2
CDR3 protein: CVSSTPYTGELFF

V gene: TRBV4-3
J gene: TRBJ1-1
CDR3 protein: CASSRVTGMNTEAFF

V gene: TRBV6-2/TRBV6-3
J gene: TRBJ1-6
CDR3 protein: CASRPDRLAPLHF

V gene: TRBV12-3/TRBV12-4
J gene: TRBJ2-3
CDR3 protein: CASSPYSTDTQYF

V gene: TRBV4-3
J gene: TRBJ2-5
CDR3 protein: CASSQDRLLEETQYF

V gene: TRBV5-1
J gene: TRBJ1-1
CDR3 protein: CASSNGQGFTEAFF

V gene: TRBV12-3/TRBV12-4
J gene: TRBJ2-5
CDR3 protein: CASSSKGAQETQYF

V gene: TRBV5-4
J gene: TRBJ2-7
CDR3 protein: CASSLEARTSGSYEQYF

V gene: TRBV4-1
J gene: TRBJ2-1
CDR3 protein: CASSQEARAGGASNEQFF

V gene: TRBV12-5
J gene: TRBJ1-1
CDR3 protein: CASVRNTEAFF

V gene: TRBV15
J gene: TRBJ1-2
CDR3 protein: CATSSLSGGRGYTF

V gene: TRBV7-3
J gene: TRBJ1-1
CDR3 protein: CASSTGDRGRGGGTEAFF

V gene: TRBV15
J gene: TRBJ2-1
CDR3 protein: CATSRDEGLANEQFF

V gene: TRBV10-1
J gene: TRBJ2-7
CDR3 protein: CASSELPGAYEQYF

V gene: TRBV19
J gene: TRBJ1-2
CDR3 protein: CASSNPGPVRGYTF